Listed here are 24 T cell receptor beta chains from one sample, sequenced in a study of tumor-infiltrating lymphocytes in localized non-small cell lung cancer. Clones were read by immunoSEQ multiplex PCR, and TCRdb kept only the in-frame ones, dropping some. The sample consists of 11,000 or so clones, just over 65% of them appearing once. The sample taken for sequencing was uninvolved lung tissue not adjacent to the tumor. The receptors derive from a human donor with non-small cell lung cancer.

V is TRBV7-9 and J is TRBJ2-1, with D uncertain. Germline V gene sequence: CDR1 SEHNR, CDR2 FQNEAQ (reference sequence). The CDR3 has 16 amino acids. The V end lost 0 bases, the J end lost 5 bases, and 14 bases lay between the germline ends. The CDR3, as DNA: TGTGCCAGCAGCTTAGCCTCCTGGCAAGGAGACAATGAGCAGTTCTTC. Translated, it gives CASSLASWQGDNEQFF.

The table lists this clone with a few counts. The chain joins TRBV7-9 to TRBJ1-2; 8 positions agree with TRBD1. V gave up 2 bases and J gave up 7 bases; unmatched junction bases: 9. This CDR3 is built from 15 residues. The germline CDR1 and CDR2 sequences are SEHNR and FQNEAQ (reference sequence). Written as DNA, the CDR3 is TGTGCCAGCAGCTTACCGGGACAGGTTCATGCTGGCTACACCTTC. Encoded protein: CASSLPGQVHAGYTF. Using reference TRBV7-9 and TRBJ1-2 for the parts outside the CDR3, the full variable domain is DTGVSQNPRHKITKRGQNVTFRCDPISEHNRLYWYRQTLGQGPEFLTYFQNEAQLEKSRLLSDRFSAERPKGSFSTLEIQRTEQGDSAMYLCASSLPGQVHAGYTFGSGTRLTVV.

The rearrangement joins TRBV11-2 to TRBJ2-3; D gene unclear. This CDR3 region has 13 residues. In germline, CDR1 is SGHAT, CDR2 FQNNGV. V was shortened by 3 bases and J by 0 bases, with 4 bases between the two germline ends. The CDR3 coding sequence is TGTGCCAGCAGCTTGGGCAGCACAGATACGCAGTATTTT. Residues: CASSLGSTDTQYF.

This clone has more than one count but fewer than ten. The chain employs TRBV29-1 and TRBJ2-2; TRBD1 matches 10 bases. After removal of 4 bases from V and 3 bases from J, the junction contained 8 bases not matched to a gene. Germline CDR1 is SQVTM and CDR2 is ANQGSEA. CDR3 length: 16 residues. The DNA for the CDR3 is TGCAGCGTTGCCCGTGGGGACAGGGGCGACACCGGGGAGCTGTTTTTT. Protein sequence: CSVARGDRGDTGELFF.

DNA for the CDR3: TGTGCCAGCAGCCCCCAGGGTGTAGCGGGAGTAGCCAAAAACATTCAGTACTTC. It specifies CASSPQGVAGVAKNIQYF. The chain has TRBV7-2 and TRBJ2-4; 9 nucleotides align to TRBD2. The J segment lost 0 bases and the V segment lost 5 bases, leaving 11 bases of the junction unmatched. The CDR3 consists of 18 residues. Looked up from germline, CDR1 is SGHTA and CDR2 is FQGNSA.

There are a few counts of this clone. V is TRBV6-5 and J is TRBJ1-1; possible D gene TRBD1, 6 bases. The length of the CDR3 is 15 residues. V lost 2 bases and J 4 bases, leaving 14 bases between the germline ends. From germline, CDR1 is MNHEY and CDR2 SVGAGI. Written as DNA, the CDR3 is TGTGCCAGCAGTTACGCCTATGGGGGGCGCACTGAAGCTTTCTTT. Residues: CASSYAYGGRTEAFF.

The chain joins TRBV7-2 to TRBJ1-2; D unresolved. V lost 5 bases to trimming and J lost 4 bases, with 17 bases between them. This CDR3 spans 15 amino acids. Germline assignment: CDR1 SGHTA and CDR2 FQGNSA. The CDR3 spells CASSPRVGDFYGYTF. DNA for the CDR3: TGTGCCAGCAGCCCGAGGGTGGGAGATTTCTATGGCTACACCTTC.

The CDR3 region is CASSGTSGLTDTQYF. CDR3 nucleotides: TGTGCCAGCAGTGGAACTTCAGGACTCACAGATACGCAGTATTTT. The chain links TRBV6-1 to TRBJ2-3, with a tentative D call TRBD2 (5 bases). The CDR3 is 15 amino acids. V was pared by 4 bases and J by 2 bases, with 13 bases between. Germline lookup yields CDR1 MNHNS and CDR2 SASEGT.

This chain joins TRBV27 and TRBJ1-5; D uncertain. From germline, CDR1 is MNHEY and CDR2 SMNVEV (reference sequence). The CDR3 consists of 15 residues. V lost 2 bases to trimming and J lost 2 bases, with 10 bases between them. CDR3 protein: CASSLRGLGNQPQHF. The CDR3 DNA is TGTGCCAGCAGTTTACGGGGATTAGGCAATCAGCCCCAGCATTTT.

The CDR3 nucleotides read TGTGCCAGCAGTTTATATAAGCGGAGAGACAATGAGCAGTTCTTC. Translating gives CASSLYKRRDNEQFF. The V gene is TRBV28, the J gene TRBJ2-1; TRBD2 might be the D (5 bases). CDR3 length equals 15 residues. Germline-derived CDR1 and CDR2 are MDHEN and SYDVKM. The V end lost 1 base, the J end lost 5 bases, and 12 bases lay between the germline ends.

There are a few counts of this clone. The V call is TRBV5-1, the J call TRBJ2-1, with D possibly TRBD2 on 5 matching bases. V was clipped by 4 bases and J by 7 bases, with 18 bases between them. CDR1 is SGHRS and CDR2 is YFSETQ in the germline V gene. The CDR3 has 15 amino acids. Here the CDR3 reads CASSPDFDTRNEQFF. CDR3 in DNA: TGCGCCAGCAGCCCTGACTTTGACACTAGGAATGAGCAGTTCTTC.

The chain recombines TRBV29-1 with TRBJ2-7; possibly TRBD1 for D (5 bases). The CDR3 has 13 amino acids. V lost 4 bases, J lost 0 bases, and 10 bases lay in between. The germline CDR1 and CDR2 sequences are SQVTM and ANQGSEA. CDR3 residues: CSVVTGTSYEQYF. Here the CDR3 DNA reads TGCAGCGTTGTTACAGGCACCTCCTACGAGCAGTACTTC.

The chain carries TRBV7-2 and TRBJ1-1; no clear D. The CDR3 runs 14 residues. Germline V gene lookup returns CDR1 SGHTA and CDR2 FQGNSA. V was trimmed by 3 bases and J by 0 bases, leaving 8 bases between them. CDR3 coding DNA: TGTGCCAGCAGCTTGCAGAGGATGAACACTGAAGCTTTCTTT. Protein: CASSLQRMNTEAFF.

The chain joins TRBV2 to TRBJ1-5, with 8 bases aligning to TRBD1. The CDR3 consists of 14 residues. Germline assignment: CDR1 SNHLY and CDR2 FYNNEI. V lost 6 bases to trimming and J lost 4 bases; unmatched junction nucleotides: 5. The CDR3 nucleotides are TGTGCCAGCAGCTGGACAGGGAATAATCAGCCCCAGCATTTT. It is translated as CASSWTGNNQPQHF.

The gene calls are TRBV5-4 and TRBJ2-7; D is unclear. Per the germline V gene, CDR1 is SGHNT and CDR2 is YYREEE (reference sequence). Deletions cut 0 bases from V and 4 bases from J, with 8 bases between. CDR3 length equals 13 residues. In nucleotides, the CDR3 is TGTGCCAGCAGCTTGGGTGCCCTATACGAGCAGTACTTC. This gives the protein CASSLGALYEQYF.

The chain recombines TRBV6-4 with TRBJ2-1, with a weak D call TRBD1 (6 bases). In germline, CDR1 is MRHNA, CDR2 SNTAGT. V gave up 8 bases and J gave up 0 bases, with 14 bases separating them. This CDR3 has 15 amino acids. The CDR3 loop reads CASRPDRNSYNEQFF. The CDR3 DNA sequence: TGTGCCAGCCGCCCCGACAGGAACTCCTACAATGAGCAGTTCTTC.

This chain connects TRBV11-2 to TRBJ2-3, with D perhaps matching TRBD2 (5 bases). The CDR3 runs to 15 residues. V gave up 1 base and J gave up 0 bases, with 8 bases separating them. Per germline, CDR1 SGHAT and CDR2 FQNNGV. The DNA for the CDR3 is TGTGCCAGCAGCTTAGGAGACTATAGCACAGATACGCAGTATTTT. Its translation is CASSLGDYSTDTQYF.

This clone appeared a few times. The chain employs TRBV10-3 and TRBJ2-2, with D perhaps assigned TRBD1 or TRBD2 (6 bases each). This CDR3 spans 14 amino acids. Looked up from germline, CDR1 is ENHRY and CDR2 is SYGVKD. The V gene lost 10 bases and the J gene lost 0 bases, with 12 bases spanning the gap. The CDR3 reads CATRGGSNTGELFF. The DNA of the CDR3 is TGTGCCACCAGGGGAGGATCGAACACCGGGGAGCTGTTTTTT.

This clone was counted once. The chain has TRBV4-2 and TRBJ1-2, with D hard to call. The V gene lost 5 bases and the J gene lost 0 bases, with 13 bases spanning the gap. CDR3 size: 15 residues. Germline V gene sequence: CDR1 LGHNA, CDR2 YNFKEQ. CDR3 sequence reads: CASSFVGTANYGYTF. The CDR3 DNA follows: TGTGCCAGCAGCTTCGTTGGTACAGCTAACTATGGCTACACCTTC.

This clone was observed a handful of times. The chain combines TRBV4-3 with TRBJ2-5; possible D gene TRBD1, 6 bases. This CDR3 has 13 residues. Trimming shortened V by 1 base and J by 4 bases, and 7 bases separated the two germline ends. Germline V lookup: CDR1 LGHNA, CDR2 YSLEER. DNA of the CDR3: TGCGCCAGCAGCCAAGCCAGGGGAGAGACCCAGTACTTC. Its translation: CASSQARGETQYF.

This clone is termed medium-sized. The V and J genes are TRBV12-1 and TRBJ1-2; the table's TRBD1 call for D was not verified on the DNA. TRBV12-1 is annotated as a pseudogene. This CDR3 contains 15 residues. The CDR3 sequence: CASSGWTGGDYGYTF. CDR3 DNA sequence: TGTGCCAGTTCGGGATGGACAGGGGGCGACTATGGCTACACCTTC.

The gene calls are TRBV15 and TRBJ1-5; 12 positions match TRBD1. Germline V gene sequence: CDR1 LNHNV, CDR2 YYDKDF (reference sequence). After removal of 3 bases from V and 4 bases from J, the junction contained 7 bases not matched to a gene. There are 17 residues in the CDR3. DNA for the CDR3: TGTGCCACCAGCAGGGGGGACAGGGGGCAGAGGAATCAGCCCCAGCATTTT. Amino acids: CATSRGDRGQRNQPQHF.

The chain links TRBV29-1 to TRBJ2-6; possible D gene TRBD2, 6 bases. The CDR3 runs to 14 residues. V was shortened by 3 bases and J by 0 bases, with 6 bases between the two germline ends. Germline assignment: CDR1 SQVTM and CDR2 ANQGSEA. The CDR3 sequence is CSVEGGSGANVLTF. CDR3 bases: TGCAGCGTTGAGGGGGGCTCTGGGGCCAACGTCCTGACTTTC.

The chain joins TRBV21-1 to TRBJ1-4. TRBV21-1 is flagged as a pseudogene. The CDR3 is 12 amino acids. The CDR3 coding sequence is TGTGCCAGCAGCAAAGACAATGAAAAACTGTTTTTT. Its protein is CASSKDNEKLFF.